What follows is one T cell receptor beta chain and its context. A read error may be the cause here, since a much bigger clone is one base away. The record originates from a study of molecular identifiers for immune sequencing clone quantification. Germline V gene lookup returns CDR1 SGHVS and CDR2 FNYEAQ. The CDR3 totals 15 residues. Trimming removed 7 bases at V and 4 bases at J, with 19 bases between. TCRdb re-derived calls from the PCR reads in MiXCR, one entry per CDR3 protein. The table shows tens of thousands of distinct CDR3 sequences, with under 25% occurring only once. The sequencing input was naive CD8+ T cells from blood, with Jurkat cell RNA spiked in. Subset given: FACS-sorted CD8+CD4-CCR7+CD45RA+ naive T cells. The receptor was derived from a human donor in good health. Some libraries in this study had Jurkat cell RNA spiked in. The V gene is TRBV7-6, the J gene TRBJ1-1; D is possibly TRBD1 (6 bases). In DNA, the CDR3 is TGTGCCAGCACCCTGAACCCAGAGGGGGGCACTGAAGCTTTCTTT. As protein: CASTLNPEGGTEAFF.